This T cell receptor beta chain was identified during a study of T cells in Graves' hyperthyroidism and ophthalmopathy. This clonotype was seen a handful of times. V lost 7 bases, J lost 0 bases, and 10 bases lay in between. The CDR3 has 14 amino acids. Germline V gene lookup returns CDR1 SNHLY and CDR2 FYNNEI. Amplified regions were TCR beta CDR3 sequences from RNA transcripts. The TCR CDR3 first-round RT-PCR relied on the HTBI primer set. TCRdb independently ran MiXCR on the multiplex PCR reads; one entry per CDR3 protein. The profile shows about 290,000 distinct CDR3 sequences, around 19% of them singletons.

The sequenced material came from blood. J is TRBJ1-5 and V is TRBV2; no clear D gene. The sequence was obtained from a man aged 45 to 65 with Graves' ophthalmopathy. The CDR3 nucleotides are TGTGCCAGCACGGCAACTTATAGCAATCAGCCCCAGCATTTT. Its protein is CASTATYSNQPQHF.